The next 26 T cell receptor beta chains were all read from a single sample in a study of T cells in Graves' hyperthyroidism and ophthalmopathy. Amplified regions were TCR beta CDR3 sequences from RNA transcripts. HTBI primers were employed in a first-round RT-PCR of the TCR CDR3. One entry per CDR3 protein, called by TCRdb with MiXCR from the multiplex PCR reads. Counted here are nearly 250,000 distinct CDR3 sequences, around 15% occurring once; the ten biggest clones make up about 29%. Material for sequencing was blood. These receptors were taken from a woman between 18 and 30 years old with Graves' ophthalmopathy.

This clonotype was detected many times. J is TRBJ2-7 and V is TRBV15; TRBD2 agrees at 11 bases. In germline, CDR1 is LNHNV, CDR2 YYDKDF (reference sequence). The CDR3 length is 16 residues. Trimming removed 1 base from V and 2 bases from J; junction bases left unmatched: 4. This CDR3 reads CATSRGLAGPTYEQYF. Written as DNA, the CDR3 is TGTGCCACCAGCAGAGGACTAGCGGGACCAACCTACGAGCAGTACTTC.

Ten or more counts support this clonotype. The chain carries TRBV28 and TRBJ2-7; TRBD2 is a possible D gene (6 bases). The CDR3 covers 17 residues. Germline V gives CDR1 MDHEN, CDR2 SYDVKM. The V and J ends lost 6 bases and 1 base respectively, with 22 bases between them. This chain's CDR3 is CASSLPQGGDGSYEQYF. The CDR3 region has the DNA TGTGCCAGCAGCCTACCCCAAGGAGGGGATGGGTCCTACGAGCAGTACTTC.

This clonotype was seen repeatedly, ten times or more. This chain uses TRBV30 with TRBJ2-5; TRBD1 or TRBD2 may be the D gene (6 bases each). The germline gives CDR1 GTSNPN, CDR2 SVGIG (reference sequence). This CDR3 spans 14 amino acids. V was pared by 7 bases and J by 5 bases, with 20 bases between. CDR3 nucleotides: TGTGCCTTTATCGACAGGAGGGGTTTGGAGACCCAGTACTTC. Translated, it gives CAFIDRRGLETQYF.

This clonotype was detected a few times. V usage is TRBV5-6 and J usage is TRBJ1-1; tentative D call: TRBD1 (6 bases). V lost 3 bases, J lost 1 base, and 13 bases lay in between. The V gene's germline CDR1 is SGHDT and CDR2 YYEEEE. The CDR3 runs to 15 residues. The CDR3 nucleotides read TGTGCCAGCAGCTGGGATCCGGGACAGAACACTGAAGCTTTCTTT. Protein: CASSWDPGQNTEAFF.

V gene TRBV5-1 combines with J gene TRBJ2-7; 12 nucleotides align to TRBD2. Germline loops: CDR1 SGHRS, CDR2 YFSETQ. This CDR3 is built from 16 residues. Trimming took 2 bases from V and 3 from J; bases not matched to a gene: 6. The CDR3 spells CASSLGLAGPIYEQYF. The CDR3 bases are TGCGCCAGCAGCTTAGGACTAGCGGGACCCATCTACGAGCAGTACTTC.

The J gene is TRBJ2-7, the V gene TRBV28, with 10 positions matching TRBD2. The CDR3 has 14 amino acids. J gave up 5 bases and V 5 bases, and 6 bases lay outside the gene matches. Germline CDR1 and CDR2: MDHEN and SYDVKM. For the CDR3, the DNA is TGTGCCAGCAGTCCCCCTAGCGGGAGTAACGAGCAGTACTTC. Encoded protein: CASSPPSGSNEQYF.

This clonotype was seen many times. The chain carries TRBV20-1 and TRBJ2-2; 11 positions match TRBD1. CDR1 is DFQATT and CDR2 is SNEGSKA in the germline V gene (reference sequence). V lost 5 bases, J lost 5 bases, and 7 bases stayed unmatched. The CDR3 is 15 amino acids. CDR3 loop: CSAYPGTGGTGELFF. CDR3 DNA: TGCAGTGCTTACCCCGGGACAGGGGGAACCGGGGAGCTGTTTTTT.

The table lists this clonotype with many counts. The chain is built from TRBV6-2 or TRBV6-3 and TRBJ1-1; 7 bases are shared with TRBD1. CDR1 is MNHEY, CDR2 SVGEGT, per germline. The CDR3 runs 12 residues. Losses at the gene ends were 11 bases for V and 5 bases for J; bases not matched to a gene: 8. The CDR3 DNA reads TGTGCCGCGGGGAGGGGGCAGACTGAAGCTTTCTTT. Translation gives CAAGRGQTEAFF.

This clonotype was detected ten times or more. The gene calls are TRBV7-8 and TRBJ1-5, with D maybe TRBD1 (5 bases). Germline assignment: CDR1 SGHVS and CDR2 FQNEAQ. Trimming left V 1 base short and J 0 bases short, with 10 bases between. This CDR3 region has 16 residues. CDR3: CASSLEGRNSNQPQHF. CDR3 DNA sequence: TGTGCCAGCAGCTTAGAGGGACGCAATAGCAATCAGCCCCAGCATTTT.

This clonotype was observed at least ten times. The chain couples TRBV13 to TRBJ2-7; D is undetermined. Germline CDR1 PRHDT, CDR2 FYEKMQ (reference sequence). The V and J ends lost 2 bases and 7 bases respectively, with 6 bases between them. This CDR3 comprises 11 residues. Here the CDR3 DNA reads TGTGCCAGCAGCTTACTGTGGGAGCAGTACTTC. It translates to CASSLLWEQYF.

J is TRBJ1-1 and V is TRBV28; tentative D call: TRBD1 (6 bases). V was clipped by 9 bases and J by 4 bases, with 15 bases between them. CDR3 length equals 13 residues. The germline V gene has CDR1 MDHEN and CDR2 SYDVKM. CDR3 protein: CASRDISSTEAFF. In DNA form, the CDR3 reads TGTGCCAGTCGGGACATTTCAAGCACTGAAGCTTTCTTT.

This clonotype was observed at least ten times. V is TRBV7-3 and J is TRBJ2-2; D remains ambiguous. Germline CDR1 is SGHTA and CDR2 is FQGTGA. Between the trimmed V and J ends, which lost 2 bases and 7 bases, there was a span of 5 bases. The CDR3 sequence is 12 residues long. The CDR3 here is CASSLAGGELFF. As DNA, the CDR3 is TGTGCCAGCAGCTTAGCTGGCGGGGAGCTGTTTTTT.

This clonotype was seen many times. V usage is TRBV11-2 and J usage is TRBJ2-7; tentative D call: TRBD1 (6 bases). Germline assignment: CDR1 SGHAT and CDR2 FQNNGV. The CDR3 totals 15 residues. Trimming removed 3 bases from V and 4 bases from J, with 16 bases in between. Written as DNA, the CDR3 is TGTGCCAGCAGCTTGCCCAGGGGACATGTGTACGAGCAGTACTTC. This translates into CASSLPRGHVYEQYF. The full variable domain, its missing parts supplied by reference TRBV11-2 and TRBJ2-7, is EAGVAQSPRYKIIEKRQSVAFWCNPISGHATLYWYQQILGQGPKLLIQFQNNGVVDDSQLPKDRFSAERLKGVDSTLKIQPAKLEDSAVYLCASSLPRGHVYEQYFGPGTRLTVT.

The chain is built from TRBV12-3 or TRBV12-4 and TRBJ2-5; TRBD2 matches at 8 bases. This CDR3 has 15 amino acids. V lost 6 bases and J lost 5; bases outside the gene matches: 11. CDR3 bases: TGTGCCAGCAGCCAGACACGGGGGGGCTTGGAGACCCAGTACTTC. It codes for CASSQTRGGLETQYF.

This clonotype has ten or more counts. The rearrangement uses TRBV7-9 and TRBJ2-7; 8 bases are shared with TRBD2. The CDR3 contains 16 residues. Germline V gene sequence: CDR1 SEHNR, CDR2 FQNEAQ (reference sequence). The V segment lost 4 bases and the J segment 4 bases; nucleotides outside the gene matches: 12. CDR3 region: CASSSPPGREEYEQYF. The DNA of the CDR3 is TGTGCCAGCAGCTCCCCCCCGGGGCGGGAGGAATACGAGCAGTACTTC.

This clonotype appeared many times. The J gene is TRBJ2-5, the V gene TRBV6-1; 12 bases fit TRBD2. The CDR3 covers 16 residues. After removal of 7 bases from V and 5 bases from J, the junction contained 11 bases not matched to a gene. Germline CDR1 and CDR2: MNHNS and SASEGT. This chain's CDR3 is CASTEGASGGGETQYF. CDR3 DNA sequence: TGTGCCAGCACCGAAGGGGCTAGCGGGGGGGGGGAGACCCAGTACTTC.

This clonotype was counted ten times or more. This chain links TRBV28 with TRBJ2-6, with D tentatively TRBD2 (7 bases). The CDR3 is made up of 15 amino acids. V was shortened by 6 bases and J by 3 bases, with 12 bases between the two germline ends. Per the germline V gene, CDR1 is MDHEN and CDR2 is SYDVKM. The CDR3 here is CASSPRGGGANVLTF. The CDR3 bases are TGTGCCAGCAGCCCGAGGGGGGGTGGGGCCAACGTCCTGACTTTC.

This clonotype was found a few times. A read error is possible here, since a much larger clone lies one base away. This rearrangement joins TRBV7-9 to TRBJ1-1; unclear D gene. Germline V lookup: CDR1 SEHNR, CDR2 FQNEAQ (reference sequence). The CDR3 spans 12 residues. CDR3 region: CASSYLNTETFF. The CDR3 nucleotides read TGTGCCAGCAGCTATCTGAACACTGAAACTTTCTTT.

This clonotype was picked up many times. This chain joins TRBV10-2 and TRBJ1-2, with D perhaps TRBD1 (6 bases). Germline V gene data show CDR1 as WSHSY and CDR2 as SAAADI. This CDR3 contains 13 residues. Trimming pared 7 bases from V and 8 bases from J, leaving 17 bases between. CDR3 nucleotides: TGCGCCAGCACCAACCAGGGGTCTCAGGGCTACACCTTC. It is translated as CASTNQGSQGYTF.

The chain links TRBV6-5 to TRBJ2-1; TRBD2 matches 12 bases. Germline CDR1 MNHEY, CDR2 SVGAGI. The length of the CDR3 is 16 residues. Unmatched junction bases numbered 10, after V lost 4 bases and J lost 9 bases. The CDR3 DNA reads TGTGCCAGCAGTTCAACGACTAGCGGGGGTTCGGTTGAGCAGTTCTTC. The encoded protein is CASSSTTSGGSVEQFF.

In this sample, this clonotype turned up many times. The chain is built from TRBV7-6 and TRBJ2-3, with D tentatively TRBD1 (6 bases). The CDR3 length is 15 residues. Trimming took 0 bases from V and 0 from J, leaving 7 bases between them. Germline CDR1 and CDR2: SGHVS and FNYEAQ. The CDR3 reads CASSLAGASTDTQYF. CDR3 DNA: TGTGCCAGCAGCTTAGCGGGGGCTAGCACAGATACGCAGTATTTT. The full variable domain, its missing parts supplied by reference TRBV7-6 and TRBJ2-3, is GAGVSQSPRYKVTKRGQDVALRCDPISGHVSLYWYRQALGQGPEFLTYFNYEAQQDKSGLPNDRFSAERPEGSISTLTIQRTEQRDSAMYRCASSLAGASTDTQYFGPGTRLTVL.

This clonotype was recorded many times. The rearrangement links TRBV18 to TRBJ1-1; D unclear. Trimming pared 5 bases from V and 7 bases from J, leaving 14 bases between. Germline lookup yields CDR1 KGHSH and CDR2 LQKENI. The CDR3 covers 13 residues. CDR3 amino acids: CASSGREAGEAFF. CDR3 DNA sequence: TGTGCCAGCTCAGGCCGGGAAGCAGGTGAAGCTTTCTTT.

The chain uses TRBV7-9 and TRBJ2-3; 7 bases fit TRBD2. V shed 5 bases and J 3 bases; nucleotides not matched to a gene: 8. The germline V gene has CDR1 SEHNR and CDR2 FQNEAQ (reference sequence). The CDR3 loop spans 15 amino acids. CDR3 DNA: TGTGCCAGCAGCCCACTAGCGTCTGGGACAGATACGCAGTATTTT. Amino acids: CASSPLASGTDTQYF.

DNA for the CDR3: TGTGCCAGCAACCCAACGGTGAGGACTAGCGGGCCACCCTACGAGCAGTACTTC. Translation: CASNPTVRTSGPPYEQYF. The rearrangement links TRBV28 to TRBJ2-7, with 11 bases identical to TRBD2. The CDR3 spans 18 residues. V lost 7 bases to trimming and J lost 2 bases; unmatched junction nucleotides: 16. Germline CDR1 reads MDHEN; CDR2 reads SYDVKM.

This clonotype appeared once. An end of the junction does not agree with germline; a read error may underlie this. The rearrangement uses TRBV2 and TRBJ2-5, with TRBD1 identical over 9 bases. Germline assignment: CDR1 SNHLY and CDR2 FYNNEI. CDR3 length: 13 residues. The DNA for the CDR3 is TGTGCCAGCAGTACAGGGGGCACGGAGACTCAGTACTTC. This encodes CASSTGGTETQYF.

This clonotype has ten or more counts. CDR3 region: CATSDPTGYEQYF. CDR3 DNA: TGTGCCACCAGTGACCCGACAGGGTACGAGCAGTACTTC. The chain has TRBV24-1 and TRBJ2-7; TRBD1 agrees at 7 bases. J lost 4 bases, V lost 4 bases, and 3 bases had no gene match. Germline V gene lookup returns CDR1 KGHDR and CDR2 SFDVKD. The length of the CDR3 is 13 residues.